The 20 T cell receptor beta chains below come from one sample, sequenced in a study of CDR3 diversity in severe acne. Each CDR3 protein gets one entry after TCRdb re-called the PCR reads with MiXCR. Among approximately 84,000 distinct CDR3 sequences listed, approximately 51% were seen once. The specimen sequenced was blood. The receptors originated from a male donor in good health, without acne.

The CDR3 region has the DNA TGTGCCAGCAGCCAAGGACTAGCGGGAATGGAGACCCAGTACTTC. Translated: CASSQGLAGMETQYF. The V and J genes are TRBV14 and TRBJ2-5; 11 nucleotides align to TRBD2. There are 15 residues in the CDR3. Losses at the gene ends were 1 base for V and 5 bases for J; bases not matched to a gene: 3. In germline, CDR1 is SGHDN, CDR2 FVKESK.

V gene TRBV20-1 combines with J gene TRBJ1-1; no firm D call. Germline assignment: CDR1 DFQATT and CDR2 SNEGSKA (reference sequence). The CDR3 extends over 14 amino acids. With 6 bases removed from V and 5 bases from J, the gap between germline ends came to 19 bases. The CDR3 DNA sequence: TGCAGTGCCAACCCCGCTGAGGGCTGGACTGAAGCTTTCTTT. Encoded protein: CSANPAEGWTEAFF.

To note about this clonotype: A read error may produce the germline difference seen at one junction end. The V and J genes are TRBV5-4 and TRBJ2-6; D is tentatively TRBD1 or TRBD2 (5 bases each). The CDR3 is made up of 13 amino acids. Germline loops: CDR1 SGHNT, CDR2 YYREEE (reference sequence). The DNA for the CDR3 is TGTGCCAGCCGAAGTTCCGGGGCCAACGTCCCGACTTTC. It specifies CASRSSGANVPTF.

This clonotype was observed many times. The chain couples TRBV5-6 to TRBJ1-4, with D tentatively TRBD1 (5 bases). The germline CDR1 and CDR2 sequences are SGHDT and YYEEEE. The CDR3 is made up of 13 amino acids. V was cut by 0 bases and J by 11 bases, with 11 bases left in between. CDR3 DNA: TGTGCCAGCAGCTTGGAACAGGTTGGGAAACTGTTTTTT. Residues: CASSLEQVGKLFF.

The chain has TRBV5-1 and TRBJ2-2; tentative D call: TRBD2 (6 bases). The CDR3 is 16 residues long. From germline, CDR1 is SGHRS and CDR2 YFSETQ. Trimming removed 3 bases from V and 1 base from J, with 13 bases in between. CDR3 residues: CASSSGRDWNTGELFF. The CDR3 bases are TGCGCCAGCAGCTCCGGGCGGGACTGGAACACCGGGGAGCTGTTTTTT.

This chain connects TRBV20-1 to TRBJ2-2; the match to TRBD1 covers 9 bases. Germline assignment: CDR1 DFQATT and CDR2 SNEGSKA (reference sequence). The CDR3 runs to 14 residues. Trimming at V came to 4 bases and at J to 6 bases, leaving 6 bases not matched to a gene. The CDR3 spells CSAIKQGAAGELFF. CDR3 in DNA: TGCAGTGCTATAAAACAGGGGGCGGCCGGGGAGCTGTTTTTT.

In its sample, this clonotype was seen once. The junction and the germline gene differ at one end; a read error may be behind it. V usage is TRBV5-1 and J usage is TRBJ1-2; TRBD1 matches 10 bases. This CDR3 has 15 amino acids. CDR1 is SGHRS and CDR2 is YFSETQ in the germline V gene. The CDR3 sequence is CASSLMGQGSYGYTF. DNA of the CDR3: TGTGCCAGCAGCTTAATGGGACAGGGGTCCTATGGCTACACCTTC.

The gene calls are TRBV7-2 and TRBJ1-1, with D perhaps matching TRBD1 (6 bases). The V and J ends lost 1 base and 6 bases respectively, with 15 bases between them. The V gene's germline CDR1 is SGHTA and CDR2 FQGNSA. The CDR3 runs to 15 residues. The CDR3 loop is CASSLEGEQSSEAFF. The CDR3 DNA sequence: TGTGCCAGCAGCTTAGAGGGGGAGCAGAGCTCTGAAGCTTTCTTT.

The genes are TRBV7-9 and TRBJ2-7; maybe TRBD2 (7 bases). Per the germline V gene, CDR1 is SEHNR and CDR2 is FQNEAQ (reference sequence). Trimming stripped 4 bases from V and 1 base from J, with 14 bases between. The CDR3 contains 15 residues. In DNA, the CDR3 is TGTGCCAGCAGCTGGGGGGGCACCCAATCCTACGAGCAGTACTTC. Translation gives CASSWGGTQSYEQYF. Supplemented by reference TRBV7-9 and TRBJ2-7, the full variable domain reads DTGVSQNPRHKITKRGQNVTFRCDPISEHNRLYWYRQTLGQGPEFLTYFQNEAQLEKSRLLSDRFSAERPKGSFSTLEIQRTEQGDSAMYLCASSWGGTQSYEQYFGPGTRLTVT.

This chain uses TRBV3-1 with TRBJ1-5; possible D gene TRBD1, 6 bases. Germline CDR1 reads LGHDT; CDR2 reads YNNKEL (reference sequence). The CDR3 consists of 15 residues. V was clipped by 4 bases and J by 2 bases, with 12 bases between them. The chain's CDR3 is CASSPAGAGNQPQHF. The CDR3 DNA sequence: TGTGCCAGCAGCCCCGCAGGGGCCGGCAATCAGCCCCAGCATTTT.

This clonotype was recorded many times. The CDR3 reads CSASRSVTATLNTEAFF. CDR3 in DNA: TGCAGTGCTAGTCGATCCGTCACGGCGACTCTGAACACTGAAGCTTTCTTT. The chain joins TRBV20-1 to TRBJ1-1; D is uncertain. CDR3 length: 17 amino acids. CDR1 is DFQATT and CDR2 is SNEGSKA in the germline V gene (reference sequence). Trimming left V 3 bases short and J 0 bases short, with 20 bases between.

This clonotype showed up many times. An end of the junction does not agree with germline; a read error may underlie this. V is TRBV5-1 and J is TRBJ2-1; TRBD2 matches 15 bases. The CDR3 contains 15 residues. From germline, CDR1 is SGHRS and CDR2 YFSETQ. DNA of the CDR3: TGTGCCAGCTCCCGGACTAGCGGGGGGGCGGGTGAGCAGTTCTTC. Translated, it gives CASSRTSGGAGEQFF.

CDR3 DNA: TGTGCCAGCAGCTTAGTTACGGTGACCAACCAGGTGACCCAGTACTTC. Protein: CASSLVTVTNQVTQYF. The gene calls are TRBV7-6 and TRBJ2-5, with no clear D. The V gene's germline CDR1 is SGHVS and CDR2 FNYEAQ. Trimming stripped 1 base from V and 7 bases from J, with 19 bases between. This CDR3 comprises 16 residues.

At least ten counts were recorded for this clonotype. The chain uses TRBV9 and TRBJ2-3; 7 bases are shared with TRBD1. V lost 3 bases to trimming and J lost 11 bases; unmatched junction nucleotides: 15. CDR1 SGDLS and CDR2 YYNGEE come from the germline V gene. There are 15 residues in the CDR3. CDR3 loop: CASSADRDTYNEQYF. The DNA for the CDR3 is TGTGCCAGCAGCGCCGACAGGGACACCTACAATGAGCAGTATTTT.

The rearrangement links TRBV18 to TRBJ2-7, with D perhaps TRBD2 (7 bases). The CDR3 runs 16 residues. Trimming shortened V by 6 bases and J by 0 bases, and 18 bases separated the two germline ends. Per the germline V gene, CDR1 is KGHSH and CDR2 is LQKENI. The chain's CDR3 is CASSHIRGRVSYEQYF. In DNA form, the CDR3 reads TGTGCCAGCTCGCACATAAGGGGGAGGGTCTCCTACGAGCAGTACTTC.

DNA for the CDR3: TGCAGTGCTAGTGGTTCACCCAACACTGAAGCTTTCTTT. It yields the protein CSASGSPNTEAFF. The V call is TRBV20-1, the J call TRBJ1-1; D gene uncertain. This CDR3 is 13 amino acids long. Germline values: CDR1 DFQATT, CDR2 SNEGSKA (reference sequence). V lost 3 bases and J 2 bases, leaving 10 bases between the germline ends.

The V call is TRBV2, the J call TRBJ1-3; D gene unclear. CDR1 is SNHLY, CDR2 FYNNEI, per germline. Trimming took off 10 bases at V and 3 bases at J, with 10 bases between the two ends. This CDR3 comprises 12 residues. This CDR3 reads CATSRDGNTIYF. CDR3 bases: TGTGCCACCAGCAGAGATGGAAACACCATATATTTT.

V gene TRBV18 combines with J gene TRBJ2-1; 11 nucleotides agree with TRBD2. Germline-derived CDR1 and CDR2 are KGHSH and LQKENI. The CDR3 spans 17 residues. With 3 bases clipped from V and 5 bases from J, the junction kept 9 bases outside the gene matches. The CDR3 DNA reads TGTGCCAGCTCACCTCTTGCTAGCGGGAGGTGGGACAATGAGCAGTTCTTC. Protein: CASSPLASGRWDNEQFF.

The CDR3 here is CSAHSQGLITEAFF. The CDR3, as DNA: TGCAGTGCTCACTCACAAGGGTTAATCACTGAAGCTTTCTTT. The rearrangement links TRBV20-1 to TRBJ1-1, with D unresolved. V gave up 5 bases and J gave up 4 bases, with 17 bases separating them. The germline V gene encodes CDR1 DFQATT and CDR2 SNEGSKA (reference sequence). This CDR3 comprises 14 residues.

This clonotype has ten or more counts. The chain employs TRBV6-5 and TRBJ2-2; D unclear. V gave up 8 bases and J gave up 2 bases, with 12 bases separating them. There are 14 residues in the CDR3. Per the germline V gene, CDR1 is MNHEY and CDR2 is SVGAGI. This CDR3 is CASCITPNTGELFF. The CDR3 DNA follows: TGTGCCAGCTGCATAACACCAAACACCGGGGAGCTGTTTTTT.